The next 25 T cell receptor beta chains were all read from a single sample in a study of CD8+ T cells in alopecia areata. TCR sequencing used cDNA made by reverse transcription of extracted RNA. Only in-frame clones appear in the TCRdb table, and some are missing; sequencing was by immunoSEQ multiplex PCR. The profile shows a few hundred thousand clones, about 40% of them singletons. Treatment defined: oral pan-JAK inhibitor, 5-10 mg twice daily. The sample consisted of CD4+ T cells sorted from blood, taken at approximately week 39, from a patient treated with tofacitinib. These TCRs come from a human donor with alopecia areata.

This clone was found a few times. CDR3 in amino acids: CASSHRAEGNIQYF. DNA for the CDR3: TGTGCCAGCAGCCACAGGGCGGAGGGAAACATTCAGTACTTC. The chain combines TRBV2 with TRBJ2-4; D is possibly TRBD1 or TRBD2 (6 bases each). This CDR3 has 14 amino acids. With 6 bases removed from V and 6 bases from J, the gap between germline ends came to 15 bases. The germline V gene has CDR1 SNHLY and CDR2 FYNNEI.

The chain links TRBV18 to TRBJ2-7; 7 bases fit TRBD1. Germline CDR1 is KGHSH and CDR2 is LQKENI. The CDR3 sequence is 15 residues long. The V gene end was trimmed by 1 base and the J gene end by 3 bases; junction bases not matched to a gene: 6. This CDR3 reads CASSPRARTGYEQYF. Written as DNA, the CDR3 is TGTGCCAGCTCACCACGGGCCAGGACAGGCTACGAGCAGTACTTC.

The rearrangement links TRBV27 to TRBJ1-4; weak D call: TRBD1 (5 bases). This CDR3 has 15 amino acids. Germline assignment: CDR1 MNHEY and CDR2 SMNVEV (reference sequence). Trimming removed 0 bases from V and 7 bases from J, with 12 bases in between. The DNA for the CDR3 is TGTGCCAGCAGTTTATCTCTGCAGGGATTTGAAAAACTGTTTTTT. Its protein product is CASSLSLQGFEKLFF.

The chain couples TRBV6-6 to TRBJ1-2, with D tentatively TRBD1 (5 bases). The germline gives CDR1 MNHNY, CDR2 SVGAGI (reference sequence). This CDR3 contains 13 residues. Trimming left V 6 bases short and J 3 bases short, with 11 bases between. This CDR3 reads CASRPGGDYGYTF. CDR3 nucleotide sequence: TGTGCCAGCAGGCCGGGGGGGGACTATGGCTACACCTTC.

The chain is built from TRBV19 and TRBJ1-2, with 9 bases that match TRBD1. Germline CDR1 LNHDA, CDR2 SQIVND (reference sequence). The CDR3 is 14 amino acids. Trimming cost V 3 bases and J 8 bases; bases outside gene matches: 7. The CDR3: CASSIKGQGFGYTF. The CDR3 DNA is TGTGCCAGTAGTATCAAGGGACAGGGCTTCGGCTACACCTTC.

This clone was recorded a few times. The chain recombines TRBV7-9 with TRBJ2-3, with a weak D call TRBD1 (5 bases). Germline-derived CDR1 and CDR2 are SEHNR and FQNEAQ (reference sequence). V gave up 5 bases and J gave up 5 bases, with 20 bases separating them. The CDR3 is 16 amino acids. The CDR3: CASSRRPTDQGDTQYF. The DNA of the CDR3 is TGTGCCAGCAGCCGGAGACCAACAGACCAGGGAGATACGCAGTATTTT.

This clone was counted between two and nine times. V is TRBV29-1 and J is TRBJ2-3; 9 bases are shared with TRBD1. The ends lost 6 bases at V and 2 bases at J; junction bases unmatched: 3. The CDR3 has 13 amino acids. Germline V CDR1 and CDR2: SQVTM, ANQGSEA. The CDR3 nucleotides are TGCAGCGTCGGGACAGGGCCCACAGATACGCAGTATTTT. Its protein is CSVGTGPTDTQYF.

This clone turned up a few times. The chain has TRBV30 and TRBJ2-7; D may be TRBD2 (6 bases). V gave up 0 bases and J gave up 4 bases, with 13 bases separating them. CDR3 size: 14 residues. In germline, CDR1 is GTSNPN, CDR2 SVGIG (reference sequence). In DNA, the CDR3 is TGTGCCTGGAGTGTAGGAGGGTATGCGTACGAGCAGTACTTC. Encoded protein: CAWSVGGYAYEQYF.

The chain couples TRBV5-1 to TRBJ1-2; D gene unclear. The CDR3 consists of 15 residues. V lost 1 base and J 0 bases, leaving 10 bases between the germline ends. Germline V CDR1 and CDR2: SGHRS, YFSETQ. The CDR3 nucleotides read TGCGCCAGCAGCTTGAGTGCCCTAGCTAACTATGGCTACACCTTC. Amino acids: CASSLSALANYGYTF.

The V gene is TRBV10-2, the J gene TRBJ2-7, with 8 bases matching TRBD2. Unmatched junction bases numbered 10, after V lost 5 bases and J lost 1 base. Looked up from germline, CDR1 is WSHSY and CDR2 is SAAADI. There are 16 residues in the CDR3. The CDR3: CASSQPSGLVSYEQYF. CDR3 bases: TGCGCCAGCAGTCAGCCTTCGGGACTAGTTTCCTACGAGCAGTACTTC.

The rearrangement links TRBV27 to TRBJ2-7; no clear D. This CDR3 is built from 13 residues. Trimming pared 9 bases from V and 0 bases from J, leaving 12 bases between. CDR1 and CDR2 from the germline V gene are MNHEY and SMNVEV (reference sequence). DNA for the CDR3: TGTGCCAGTTGGGCCCTCGACTCCTACGAGCAGTACTTC. It is translated as CASWALDSYEQYF.

V gene TRBV27 combines with J gene TRBJ1-5, with D tentatively TRBD1 (6 bases). The V end was cut by 5 bases, the J end by 7 bases, with 15 bases between. Looked up from germline, CDR1 is MNHEY and CDR2 is SMNVEV (reference sequence). This CDR3 comprises 14 residues. The CDR3 spells CASSANRVWQPQHF. DNA for the CDR3: TGTGCCAGCAGTGCCAACAGGGTATGGCAGCCCCAGCATTTT.

The chain couples TRBV7-2 to TRBJ2-6; 8 bases align to TRBD2. The CDR3 loop spans 17 amino acids. Germline CDR1 reads SGHTA; CDR2 reads FQGNSA. J lost 4 bases, V lost 6 bases, and 11 bases had no gene match. CDR3 in DNA: TGTGCCAGCAGGCCGGGACTAGGAGCAACCGGGGCCAACGTCCTGACTTTC. Encoded protein: CASRPGLGATGANVLTF.

V usage is TRBV4-3 and J usage is TRBJ1-4; D gene ambiguous. This CDR3 region has 16 residues. V was trimmed by 1 base and J by 0 bases, leaving 9 bases between them. CDR1 LGHNA and CDR2 YSLEER come from the germline V gene. The CDR3 sequence is CASSQGIYATNEKLFF. For the CDR3, the DNA is TGCGCCAGCAGCCAAGGGATTTATGCAACTAATGAAAAACTGTTTTTT.

The rearrangement joins TRBV2 to TRBJ1-1; 8 positions match TRBD1. This CDR3 region has 14 residues. V lost 8 bases to trimming and J lost 5 bases; unmatched junction nucleotides: 10. Per the germline V gene, CDR1 is SNHLY and CDR2 is FYNNEI. DNA of the CDR3: TGTGCCAGCGAGTCCTCTCACAGGGGGACTGAAGCTTTCTTT. Protein: CASESSHRGTEAFF. Filled out from reference TRBV2 and TRBJ1-1, the complete variable domain reads EPEVTQTPSHQVTQMGQEVILRCVPISNHLYFYWYRQILGQKVEFLVSFYNNEISEKSEIFDDQFSVERPDGSNFTLKIRSTKLEDSAMYFCASESSHRGTEAFFGQGTRLTVV.

This clone was detected a few times. The chain is built from TRBV4-2 and TRBJ2-3; weak D call: TRBD2 (7 bases). The CDR3 is made up of 15 amino acids. V lost 3 bases, J lost 5 bases, and 15 bases lay in between. The germline V gene encodes CDR1 LGHNA and CDR2 YNFKEQ. CDR3 sequence reads: CASSQQWEGGDTQYF. CDR3 sequence (DNA): TGTGCCAGCAGCCAGCAATGGGAGGGGGGAGATACGCAGTATTTT.

The DNA of the CDR3 is TGCAGCGTCCAGAATTCAGGGGGTGGCTCCTACGAGCAGTACTTC. It translates to CSVQNSGGGSYEQYF. The V gene is TRBV29-1, the J gene TRBJ2-7; TRBD1 aligns across 7 bases. The junction had 11 bases not matched to a gene; V was cut back by 6 bases and J by 0 bases. CDR1 is SQVTM, CDR2 ANQGSEA, per germline. There are 15 residues in the CDR3.

Only one count was recorded for this clone. This chain links TRBV5-1 with TRBJ2-3, with D possibly TRBD2 on 6 matching bases. V gave up 0 bases and J gave up 2 bases, with 7 bases separating them. The length of the CDR3 is 14 residues. Germline loops: CDR1 SGHRS, CDR2 YFSETQ. This CDR3 is CASSLGGITDTQYF. Written as DNA, the CDR3 is TGCGCCAGCAGCTTGGGCGGGATCACAGATACGCAGTATTTT.

This sequence joins TRBV9 and TRBJ1-1; D is possibly TRBD1 (6 bases). Germline lookup yields CDR1 SGDLS and CDR2 YYNGEE. V was shortened by 5 bases and J by 8 bases, with 16 bases between the two germline ends. CDR3 size: 13 residues. The CDR3 spells CASRRLGGGEAFF. The CDR3 region has the DNA TGTGCCAGCAGGCGACTCGGCGGGGGCGAAGCTTTCTTT.

The chain joins TRBV28 to TRBJ2-7; TRBD2 agrees at 11 bases. This CDR3 has 14 residues. Germline trimming cut 5 bases from V and 4 bases from J; bases unmatched to any gene: 4. Germline values: CDR1 MDHEN, CDR2 SYDVKM. The CDR3 reads CASSPGLAVYEQYF. CDR3 DNA sequence: TGTGCCAGCAGTCCGGGACTAGCGGTATACGAGCAGTACTTC.

This rearrangement joins TRBV7-2 to TRBJ2-5; D might be TRBD2 (6 bases). The CDR3 spans 14 residues. The V gene's germline CDR1 is SGHTA and CDR2 FQGNSA. The V gene lost 5 bases and the J gene lost 4 bases, with 14 bases spanning the gap. CDR3 amino acids: CASSLLARGETQYF. CDR3 coding DNA: TGTGCCAGCAGCCTACTAGCTCGGGGAGAGACCCAGTACTTC. The full variable domain, with the rest looked up from reference TRBV7-2 and TRBJ2-5, is GAGVSQSPSNKVTEKGKDVELRCDPISGHTALYWYRQSLGQGLEFLIYFQGNSAPDKSGLPSDRFSAERTGGSVSTLTIQRTQQEDSAVYLCASSLLARGETQYFGPGTRLLVL.

The chain couples TRBV7-3 to TRBJ2-1, with 10 bases fitting TRBD2. The CDR3 totals 19 residues. V lost 0 bases to trimming and J lost 0 bases; unmatched junction nucleotides: 8. Germline V gene sequence: CDR1 SGHTA, CDR2 FQGTGA. CDR3 in DNA: TGTGCCAGCAGCTTAACTGGTGGGACTAGCGTTAGCTCCTACAATGAGCAGTTCTTC. It yields the protein CASSLTGGTSVSSYNEQFF.

The chain joins TRBV7-8 to TRBJ2-1, with 9 bases that match TRBD2. Losses at the gene ends were 4 bases for V and 6 bases for J; bases not matched to a gene: 7. This CDR3 is 15 amino acids long. The germline V gene encodes CDR1 SGHVS and CDR2 FQNEAQ. CDR3 in amino acids: CASSYLAGELNEQFF. The DNA of the CDR3 is TGTGCCAGCAGCTACTTAGCGGGAGAACTCAATGAGCAGTTCTTC.

V usage is TRBV6-5 and J usage is TRBJ2-1, with TRBD2 matching 7 bases. Germline CDR1 and CDR2: MNHEY and SVGAGI. V gave up 2 bases and J gave up 6 bases; unmatched junction bases: 4. The CDR3 is made up of 14 amino acids. The CDR3 DNA reads as TGTGCCAGCAGTTACAAGGGACTATTCAATGAGCAGTTCTTC. This gives the protein CASSYKGLFNEQFF.

This clone has just a few counts. The chain recombines TRBV9 with TRBJ1-4; D possibly corresponds to TRBD1 (6 bases). Trimming took 4 bases from V and 5 from J, leaving 12 bases between them. This CDR3 has 14 residues. Germline V gene sequence: CDR1 SGDLS, CDR2 YYNGEE. The CDR3, as DNA: TGTGCCAGCAGCCTAGCGACAGGAAATGAAAAACTGTTTTTT. Amino acid sequence: CASSLATGNEKLFF.